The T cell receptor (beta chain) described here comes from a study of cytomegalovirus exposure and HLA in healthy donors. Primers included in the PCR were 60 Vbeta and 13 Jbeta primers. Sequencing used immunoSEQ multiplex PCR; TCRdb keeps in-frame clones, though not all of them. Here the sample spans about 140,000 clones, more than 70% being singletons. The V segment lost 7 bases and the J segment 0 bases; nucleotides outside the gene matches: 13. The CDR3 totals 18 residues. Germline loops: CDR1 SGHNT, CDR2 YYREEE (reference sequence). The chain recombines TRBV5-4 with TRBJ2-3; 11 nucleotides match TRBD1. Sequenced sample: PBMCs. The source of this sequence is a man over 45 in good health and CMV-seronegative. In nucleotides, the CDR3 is TGTGCCAGCTGGACAGGGGGCTTAAAGATCCGTAGCACAGATACGCAGTATTTT. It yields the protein CASWTGGLKIRSTDTQYF.